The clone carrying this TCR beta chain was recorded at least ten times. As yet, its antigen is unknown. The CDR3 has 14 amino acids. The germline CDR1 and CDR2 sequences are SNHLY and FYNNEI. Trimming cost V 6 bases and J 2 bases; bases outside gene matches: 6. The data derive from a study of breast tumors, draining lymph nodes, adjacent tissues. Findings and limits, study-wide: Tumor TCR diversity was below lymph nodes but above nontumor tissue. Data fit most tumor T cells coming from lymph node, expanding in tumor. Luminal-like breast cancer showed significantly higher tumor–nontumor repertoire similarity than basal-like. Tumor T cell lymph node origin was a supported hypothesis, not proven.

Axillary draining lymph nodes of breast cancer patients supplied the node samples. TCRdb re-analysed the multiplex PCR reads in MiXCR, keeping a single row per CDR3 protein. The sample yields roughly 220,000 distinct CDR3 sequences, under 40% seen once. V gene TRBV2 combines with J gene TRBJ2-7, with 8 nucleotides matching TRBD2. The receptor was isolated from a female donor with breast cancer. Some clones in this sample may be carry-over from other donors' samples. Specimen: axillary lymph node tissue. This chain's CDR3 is CASSLGLVPYEQYF. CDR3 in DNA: TGTGCCAGCAGCTTGGGACTAGTCCCCTACGAGCAGTACTTC.